These T cell receptor beta chains were read from a single sample in a study of blood T cell repertoires in COVID-19. Libraries were prepared by immunoSEQ multiplex PCR; TCRdb keeps only in-frame clonotypes and omits some of them. The data show just under 75,000 clones, around 80% seen once. Sample: peripheral blood. The receptors shown here come from an elderly man with active or convalescent COVID-19. CDR3s leave out the opening cysteine and the closing phenylalanine or tryptophan.

TRBJ2-5 | TRBV12-3/TRBV12-4 | ASRTGLQETQY
TRBJ2-3 | TRBV6-1 | ASSEQGIAQY
TRBJ1-5 | TRBV19 | ASSRDGNQPQH
TRBJ1-1 | TRBV6-5 | ASSLQGYTEAF
TRBJ1-1 | TRBV6-5 | ASSSGGGTEAF
TRBJ1-6 | TRBV11-2 | ASRSRFANSPLH
TRBJ1-2 | TRBV5-1 | ASSSVPSNYGYT
TRBJ2-5 | TRBV14 | ASSQQRGGGRAQY
TRBJ2-5 | TRBV2 | ASMGARPGTQY
TRBJ2-5 | TRBV30 | AWRGLAGEGETQY
TRBJ2-5 | TRBV11-2 | ASSEGTRYQETQY
TRBJ1-3 | TRBV9 | ASSVSGGTSGNTIY
TRBJ2-2 | TRBV5-5 | ASSRQGWTGELF
TRBJ1-4 | TRBV5-6 | ASSLLGATNEKLF
TRBJ1-1 | TRBV28 | ASSTGTRRRAF